The 32 T cell receptor beta chains listed next were all sequenced from one sample in a study of blood T cells in healthy people across ages. The use of a sample-barcoded 5' primer and a J-beta primer mix characterized a second PCR of about 7 to 12 cycles. Via MiXCR, TCRdb re-called the 5' RACE reads, giving one row per CDR3 protein. The repertoire holds about 720,000 distinct CDR3 sequences, with about a fifth as singletons. Sequenced sample: blood. The receptors originated from a man aged 65-85 years in good health.

This CDR3 reads CASSQDRTGYNEQFF. The CDR3 DNA is TGCGCCAGCAGCCAAGACCGGACAGGGTACAATGAGCAGTTCTTC. This chain joins TRBV4-3 and TRBJ2-1, with TRBD1 matching over 8 bases. CDR1 and CDR2 (germline): LGHNA, YSLEER. The CDR3 runs 15 residues. Trimming at V came to 0 bases and at J to 4 bases, leaving 2 bases not matched to a gene.

This clonotype came up a few times. The chain recombines TRBV25-1 with TRBJ2-5; tentatively, D is TRBD1 (5 bases). With the DNA end fitting TRBJ2-7 better, the J assignment may be wrong. The germline gives CDR1 MGHDK, CDR2 SYGVNS. The CDR3 sequence is 14 residues long. Here the CDR3 DNA reads TGTGCCAGCAGTTCAGGGTTGCCGGCCCCCGAGCAGTACTTC. Encoded protein: CASSSGLPAPEQYF.

This clonotype has a count of ten or more. This chain joins TRBV7-6 and TRBJ1-2, with 12 bases fitting TRBD1. The germline gives CDR1 SGHVS, CDR2 FNYEAQ. This CDR3 is built from 17 residues. V lost 1 base, J lost 3 bases, and 6 bases stayed unmatched. This CDR3 is CASSLVGGTGGDYGYTF. CDR3 DNA: TGTGCCAGCAGCTTAGTGGGGGGGACAGGGGGCGACTATGGCTACACCTTC.

This clonotype has a handful of counts. The V gene is TRBV3-1, the J gene TRBJ2-7; 7 bases map to TRBD2. V lost 4 bases and J lost 5; bases outside the gene matches: 8. The CDR3 runs 14 residues. Germline values: CDR1 LGHDT, CDR2 YNNKEL (reference sequence). CDR3 DNA: TGTGCCAGCAGCCGAGGGAGGACTAGGAACGAGCAGTACTTC. It specifies CASSRGRTRNEQYF.

The chain employs TRBV29-1 and TRBJ2-4; 7 bases map to TRBD1. V lost 6 bases to trimming and J lost 4 bases; unmatched junction nucleotides: 15. CDR3 length equals 16 residues. Germline assignment: CDR1 SQVTM and CDR2 ANQGSEA. The CDR3 loop reads CSVELDRERSKNIQYF. The CDR3 DNA follows: TGCAGCGTCGAACTTGACAGGGAACGGTCTAAAAACATTCAGTACTTC.

This clonotype was seen many times. CDR3 sequence reads: CASSLDKGSTDTQYF. In DNA form, the CDR3 reads TGTGCCAGCAGTTTAGACAAAGGAAGCACAGATACGCAGTATTTT. The chain joins TRBV6-5 to TRBJ2-3, with no clear D. Trimming pared 4 bases from V and 0 bases from J, leaving 11 bases between. Germline assignment: CDR1 MNHEY and CDR2 SVGAGI. The length of the CDR3 is 15 residues.

This clonotype was found a few times. J is TRBJ1-3 and V is TRBV5-1; 7 bases are shared with TRBD1. V lost 0 bases to trimming and J lost 6 bases; unmatched junction nucleotides: 3. CDR3 length: 14 residues. Germline V gene sequence: CDR1 SGHRS, CDR2 YFSETQ. The CDR3 protein is CASSLGQGVNTIYF. As DNA, the CDR3 is TGCGCCAGCAGCTTGGGACAGGGAGTAAACACCATATATTTT.

CDR3 region: CASSPSLGVGSYEQYF. The CDR3 bases are TGTGCCAGCTCACCGTCTTTGGGGGTTGGTTCCTACGAGCAGTACTTC. This rearrangement joins TRBV18 to TRBJ2-1; perhaps D is TRBD1 or TRBD2 (5 bases each). The tail of the sequence fits TRBJ2-7 better, so the J call may be wrong. The CDR3 has 16 amino acids. Germline assignment: CDR1 KGHSH and CDR2 LQKENI.

As concerns this clonotype: No conserved phenylalanine or tryptophan is present at the end of the CDR3, so a read error is the likely explanation. The chain combines TRBV18 with TRBJ2-5; D unresolved. From germline, CDR1 is KGHSH and CDR2 LQKENI. The CDR3 runs 12 residues. V lost 2 bases, J lost 11 bases, and 12 bases lay in between. The CDR3 nucleotides read TGTGCCAGCTCACCAGACAAGCTAAGGCAGTACGTC. Protein sequence: CASSPDKLRQYV.

This clonotype has just a few counts. This chain uses TRBV6-6 with TRBJ1-5, with D hard to call. CDR1 and CDR2 from the germline V gene are MNHNY and SVGAGI (reference sequence). V was cut by 5 bases and J by 5 bases, with 7 bases left in between. This CDR3 spans 12 amino acids. CDR3 loop: CASSPSDQPQHF. CDR3 DNA: TGTGCCAGCAGTCCCAGTGATCAGCCCCAGCATTTT.

This clonotype was counted a few times. In DNA form, the CDR3 reads TGTGCCAGCACCGTCGCGACGGGCGTCTATGGCTACACCTTC. Amino acid sequence: CASTVATGVYGYTF. The gene calls are TRBV7-9 and TRBJ1-2, with no clear D. The CDR3 contains 14 residues. CDR1 and CDR2 from the germline V gene are SEHNR and FQNEAQ (reference sequence). V lost 7 bases and J 4 bases, leaving 16 bases between the germline ends.

A few counts support this clonotype. The V gene is TRBV7-2, the J gene TRBJ1-2, with TRBD1 matching 9 bases. The CDR3 is 14 amino acids. V shed 4 bases, J shed 8 bases, and the junction held 8 bases outside the gene matches. Germline V gives CDR1 SGHTA, CDR2 FQGNSA. The CDR3 sequence: CASSYTGTGSGYTF. CDR3 in DNA: TGTGCCAGCAGCTATACCGGGACAGGGTCCGGCTACACCTTC.

The chain uses TRBV6-2 or TRBV6-3 and TRBJ1-5; the D gene is possibly TRBD1 (5 bases). Trimming left V 7 bases short and J 3 bases short, with 13 bases between. CDR3 length: 14 residues. Germline CDR1 MNHEY, CDR2 SVGEGT. In DNA, the CDR3 is TGTGCCAGCACCCCCAGGGTCGACAATCAGCCCCAGCATTTT. This encodes CASTPRVDNQPQHF.

This clonotype was found once. The chain has TRBV12-3 or TRBV12-4 and TRBJ2-5; the match to TRBD2 covers 9 bases. V shed 6 bases and J 3 bases; nucleotides not matched to a gene: 8. CDR3 size: 15 residues. The CDR3 region has the DNA TGTGCCAGCAGCCCAAAGACTAGCGGAGAAGAGACCCAGTACTTC. Protein sequence: CASSPKTSGEETQYF.

The chain uses TRBV12-3 or TRBV12-4 and TRBJ1-3, with 7 bases matching TRBD1. The CDR3 is 14 residues long. V was clipped by 6 bases and J by 1 base; unmatched bases: 3. CDR3 amino acids: CASRRQGSGNTIYF. As DNA, the CDR3 is TGTGCCAGCAGAAGACAGGGATCTGGAAACACCATATATTTT.

There are a few counts of this clonotype. The chain joins TRBV29-1 to TRBJ2-6, with D perhaps given as TRBD1 or TRBD2 (6 bases each). The germline V gene has CDR1 SQVTM and CDR2 ANQGSEA. V was trimmed by 4 bases and J by 0 bases, leaving 13 bases between them. The CDR3 runs to 16 residues. CDR3 loop: CSVADRGHSGANVLTF. The CDR3 DNA sequence: TGCAGCGTTGCCGACCGGGGGCACTCTGGGGCCAACGTCCTGACTTTC.

To note about this clonotype: The germline gene is not matched at one end of the junction; a read error may be the cause. This sequence joins TRBV6-6 and TRBJ2-3; TRBD2 matches at 14 bases. The CDR3 is made up of 17 amino acids. CDR1 is MNHNY and CDR2 is SVGAGI in the germline V gene (reference sequence). CDR3 protein: CASSYGLAGGPTDTQYF. The CDR3 DNA reads TGCGCCAGCAGTTATGGACTAGCGGGGGGTCCCACAGATACGCAGTATTTT.

This clonotype was picked up a small number of times. This chain joins TRBV20-1 and TRBJ1-1; D possibly corresponds to TRBD1 (6 bases). This CDR3 region has 15 residues. The V gene's germline CDR1 is DFQATT and CDR2 SNEGSKA (reference sequence). V was cut by 2 bases and J by 1 base, with 14 bases left in between. Here the CDR3 reads CSARTWGQGNTEAFF. DNA of the CDR3: TGCAGTGCTAGAACTTGGGGGCAGGGGAACACTGAAGCTTTCTTT.

The genes are TRBV29-1 and TRBJ2-1; the match to TRBD2 covers 13 bases. V lost 4 bases, J lost 6 bases, and 6 bases stayed unmatched. Germline-derived CDR1 and CDR2 are SQVTM and ANQGSEA. The CDR3 covers 15 residues. CDR3 in DNA: TGCAGCGTTGGGGGACTAGCGGGACCACTCAATGAGCAGTTCTTC. Protein product: CSVGGLAGPLNEQFF.

In this sample, this clonotype turned up many times. This chain's CDR3 is CASSPTGTGELFF. CDR3 bases: TGTGCCAGCAGTCCGACAGGGACCGGGGAGCTGTTTTTT. The genes are TRBV12-3 or TRBV12-4 and TRBJ2-2, with TRBD1 matching over 7 bases. The CDR3 has 13 amino acids. V shed 5 bases and J 5 bases; nucleotides not matched to a gene: 2.

There are a few counts of this clonotype. This sequence joins TRBV20-1 and TRBJ1-1, with D possibly being TRBD1 (6 bases). The ends were cut back, 3 bases at V and 7 bases at J, with 21 bases in the middle. This CDR3 is 15 amino acids long. Germline assignment: CDR1 DFQATT and CDR2 SNEGSKA (reference sequence). The CDR3 sequence: CSARLGAARGSEAFF. For the CDR3, the DNA is TGCAGTGCTAGGCTGGGGGCGGCTAGGGGCAGTGAAGCTTTCTTT.

As to this clonotype: The germline gene is not matched at one end of the junction; a read error may be the cause. The chain joins TRBV6-6 to TRBJ2-1, with D possibly matching TRBD1 (5 bases). The CDR3 runs 13 residues. Germline V gene data show CDR1 as MNHNY and CDR2 as SVGAGI (reference sequence). CDR3 DNA: TGTGCCAGCGGTAGGGGATCCTCCAATGAGCAGTTCTTC. Amino acid sequence: CASGRGSSNEQFF.

This clonotype was detected only a few times. CDR3 protein: CASSDRGPDEKLFF. The CDR3 nucleotides read TGTGCCAGCAGCGACAGGGGGCCTGATGAAAAACTGTTTTTT. This chain links TRBV6-4 with TRBJ1-4; 10 bases align to TRBD1. There are 14 residues in the CDR3. Trimming removed 6 bases from V and 6 bases from J; junction bases left unmatched: 4. CDR1 is MRHNA, CDR2 SNTAGT, per germline.

This clonotype came up a few times. This chain joins TRBV28 and TRBJ1-1, with D possibly being TRBD1 (6 bases). V was trimmed by 10 bases and J by 4 bases, leaving 16 bases between them. The CDR3 extends over 13 amino acids. Germline V gene sequence: CDR1 MDHEN, CDR2 SYDVKM. CDR3 protein: CAIRTGGVTEAFF. As DNA, the CDR3 is TGTGCCATCCGGACGGGGGGCGTCACTGAAGCTTTCTTT.

Worth noting for this clonotype: A clone one base away is much larger, so this may be a read error. The genes are TRBV7-6 and TRBJ1-2; a weak D match, TRBD1 (5 bases). Germline assignment: CDR1 SGHVS and CDR2 FNYEAQ. The CDR3 loop spans 13 amino acids. CDR3 amino acids: CASSLQQGNGYPF. Here the CDR3 DNA reads TGTGCCAGCAGCTTACAGCAGGGCAATGGCTACCCCTTC.

This clonotype occurred many times. The chain links TRBV7-9 to TRBJ1-2; no clear D gene. The CDR3 spans 14 residues. The germline gives CDR1 SEHNR, CDR2 FQNEAQ (reference sequence). The V and J ends lost 7 bases and 6 bases respectively, with 18 bases between them. The CDR3 loop reads CASIRVGGRDGYTF. CDR3 DNA: TGTGCCAGCATAAGGGTAGGAGGGCGAGATGGCTACACCTTC. The whole variable domain, filled in from reference TRBV7-9 and TRBJ1-2, reads DTGVSQNPRHKITKRGQNVTFRCDPISEHNRLYWYRQTLGQGPEFLTYFQNEAQLEKSRLLSDRFSAERPKGSFSTLEIQRTEQGDSAMYLCASIRVGGRDGYTFGSGTRLTVV.

This clonotype was detected a few times. V usage is TRBV5-1 and J usage is TRBJ2-3; TRBD1 agrees at 7 bases. CDR3 length equals 15 residues. CDR1 SGHRS and CDR2 YFSETQ come from the germline V gene. The V segment lost 4 bases and the J segment 0 bases; nucleotides outside the gene matches: 5. In nucleotides, the CDR3 is TGCGCCAGCAGCGGCTGGGACAGCAGCACAGATACGCAGTATTTT. Its protein product is CASSGWDSSTDTQYF. Together with reference TRBV5-1 and TRBJ2-3, the CDR3 gives the full variable domain: KAGVTQTPRYLIKTRGQQVTLSCSPISGHRSVSWYQQTPGQGLQFLFEYFSETQRNKGNFPGRFSGRQFSNSRSEMNVSTLELGDSALYLCASSGWDSSTDTQYFGPGTRLTVL.

CDR3 sequence (DNA): TGCGCCAGCAGCCAAATTACCGCCGGGGAGCTGTTTTTT. Protein: CASSQITAGELFF. The V call is TRBV4-3, the J call TRBJ2-2, with D hard to call. Between the trimmed V and J ends, which lost 2 bases and 6 bases, there was a span of 7 bases. The CDR3 runs 13 residues. Germline V gene sequence: CDR1 LGHNA, CDR2 YSLEER.

This chain uses TRBV3-1 with TRBJ1-5; D is unresolved. V was cut by 4 bases and J by 11 bases, with 15 bases left in between. Germline V gene lookup returns CDR1 LGHDT and CDR2 YNNKEL (reference sequence). The CDR3 is made up of 13 amino acids. CDR3 DNA: TGTGCCAGCAGCCGATCCCCGAGCTTGGCCCAGCATTTT. Its translation is CASSRSPSLAQHF.

The J gene is TRBJ2-3, the V gene TRBV28; perhaps TRBD2 as D (7 bases). The CDR3 length is 17 residues. Deletions cut 4 bases from V and 2 bases from J, with 19 bases between. Germline lookup yields CDR1 MDHEN and CDR2 SYDVKM. CDR3 in amino acids: CASSYTRGGGPTDTQYF. The CDR3 bases are TGTGCCAGCAGTTACACCAGAGGGGGGGGGCCCACAGATACGCAGTATTTT. Supplemented by reference TRBV28 and TRBJ2-3, the full variable domain reads DVKVTQSSRYLVKRTGEKVFLECVQDMDHENMFWYRQDPGLGLRLIYFSYDVKMKEKGDIPEGYSVSREKKERFSLILESASTNQTSMYLCASSYTRGGGPTDTQYFGPGTRLTVL.

This clonotype was recorded a few times. The chain uses TRBV4-2 and TRBJ1-2; D call uncertain. CDR1 and CDR2 (germline): LGHNA, YNFKEQ. This CDR3 region has 14 residues. Trimming shortened V by 0 bases and J by 6 bases, and 11 bases separated the two germline ends. CDR3 DNA: TGTGCCAGCAGCCAAGATAGGTCTGGAAATGGCTACACCTTC. It specifies CASSQDRSGNGYTF.

This chain joins TRBV5-6 and TRBJ2-2; 10 nucleotides match TRBD2. Per germline, CDR1 SGHDT and CDR2 YYEEEE. V shed 0 bases, J shed 6 bases, and the junction held 5 bases outside the gene matches. The CDR3 consists of 16 residues. The CDR3 DNA sequence: TGTGCCAGCAGCTTGGCCTGGCTAGCGGGGGCCGGGGAGCTGTTTTTT. This encodes CASSLAWLAGAGELFF.